This paragraph covers one TCR beta chain sequence. This CDR3 comprises 14 residues. V lost 5 bases and J lost 2, with 9 bases in between. Germline CDR1 reads SEHNR; CDR2 reads FQNEAQ (reference sequence). Multiplex touch-down PCR with TRB-A/B primers amplified rearranged V-D-J TRB sequences. MiXCR, applied by TCRdb to the multiplex PCR reads, yields one record per CDR3 protein. The repertoire holds roughly 1,300 distinct CDR3 sequences, with 29% as singletons. Peripheral blood genomic DNA, not sorted cells or RNA, was the template. The data were taken from a study of T cell repertoires in aging, cancer and after chemotherapy.

What was sequenced was blood. This chain connects TRBV7-9 to TRBJ2-2, with D maybe TRBD2 (6 bases). The clonotype was recovered from a human donor with a solid tumor. DNA for the CDR3: TGTGCCAGCAGCCCCGGGACTAACACCGGGGAGCTGTTTTTT. Translating it yields CASSPGTNTGELFF.